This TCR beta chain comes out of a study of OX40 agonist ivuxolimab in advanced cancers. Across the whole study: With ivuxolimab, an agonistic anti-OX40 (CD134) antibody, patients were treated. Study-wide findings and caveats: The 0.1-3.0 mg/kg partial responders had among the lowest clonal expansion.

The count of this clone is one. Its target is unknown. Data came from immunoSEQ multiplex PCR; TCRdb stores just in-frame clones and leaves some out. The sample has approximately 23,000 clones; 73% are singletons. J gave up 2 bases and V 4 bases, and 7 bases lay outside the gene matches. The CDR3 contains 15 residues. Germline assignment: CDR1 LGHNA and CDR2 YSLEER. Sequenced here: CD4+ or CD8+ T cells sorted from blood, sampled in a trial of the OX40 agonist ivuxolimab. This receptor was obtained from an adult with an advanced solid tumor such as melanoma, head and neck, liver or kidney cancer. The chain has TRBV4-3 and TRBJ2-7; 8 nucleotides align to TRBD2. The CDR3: CASSLSTSGTYEQYF. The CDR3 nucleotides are TGCGCCAGCAGCCTTTCTACTAGCGGCACCTACGAGCAGTACTTC.